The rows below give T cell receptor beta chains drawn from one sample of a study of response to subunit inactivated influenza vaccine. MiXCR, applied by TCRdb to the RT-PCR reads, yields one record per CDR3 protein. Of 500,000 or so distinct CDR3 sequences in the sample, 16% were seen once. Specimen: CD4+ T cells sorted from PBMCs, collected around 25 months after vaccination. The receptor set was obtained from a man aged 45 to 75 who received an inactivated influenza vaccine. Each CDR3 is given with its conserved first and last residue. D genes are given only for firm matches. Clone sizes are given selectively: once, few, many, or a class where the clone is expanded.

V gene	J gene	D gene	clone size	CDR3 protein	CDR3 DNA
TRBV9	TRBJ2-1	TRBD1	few	CASSPRQGVGFNEQFF	TGTGCCAGCAGCCCGCGACAGGGGGTGGGATTCAATGAGCAGTTCTTC
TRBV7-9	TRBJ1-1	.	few	CASSSRSAGLGGTEAFF	TGTGCCAGCAGCTCCAGGTCCGCAGGGTTAGGGGGCACTGAAGCTTTCTTT
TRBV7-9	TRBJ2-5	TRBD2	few	CASSTIARAGAQETQYF	TGTGCCAGCAGCACCATCGCCCGAGCGGGGGCACAAGAGACCCAGTACTTC
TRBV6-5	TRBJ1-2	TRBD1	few	CASSVDRGGYTF	TGTGCCAGCAGTGTTGACAGGGGAGGCTACACCTTC
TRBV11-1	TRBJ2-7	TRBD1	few	CASSTPRTGDNEQYF	TGTGCCAGCAGCACACCAAGGACAGGGGACAACGAGCAGTACTTC
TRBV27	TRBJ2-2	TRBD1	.	CASTKTQRSGGPTNTGELFF	TGTGCCAGCACCAAAACCCAGCGTTCAGGGGGCCCCACGAACACCGGGGAGCTGTTTTTT
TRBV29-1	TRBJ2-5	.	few	CSVRSNPRETQYF	TGCAGCGTTCGTTCTAACCCGCGGGAGACCCAGTACTTC
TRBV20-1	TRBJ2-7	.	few	CSAPPPDGYNTYEQYF	TGCAGTGCCCCGCCTCCGGATGGGTACAATACCTACGAGCAGTACTTC
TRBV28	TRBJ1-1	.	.	CASSSRGDPNTEAFF	TGTGCCAGCAGTTCGAGGGGGGACCCGAACACTGAAGCTTTCTTT
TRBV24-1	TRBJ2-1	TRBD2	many	CATSDSGLAGHYNEQFF	TGTGCCACCAGTGATTCGGGACTAGCGGGCCACTACAATGAGCAGTTCTTC
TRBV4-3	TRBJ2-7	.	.	CASSLLGGDEQYF	TGCGCCAGCAGCCTATTGGGGGGTGACGAGCAGTACTTC
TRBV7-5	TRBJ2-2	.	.	CIPAPAGSRGALSGELFF	TGTATCCCTGCGCCTGCAGGCAGCCGGGGCGCGCTCAGCGGGGAGCTGTTTTTT
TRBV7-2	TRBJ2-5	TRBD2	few	CASSLASRLAGEETQYF	TGTGCCAGCAGCTTAGCCTCCAGACTAGCGGGAGAAGAGACCCAGTACTTC
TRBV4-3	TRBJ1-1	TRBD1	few	CASSQDHGQGTEAFF	TGCGCCAGCAGCCAAGATCACGGACAGGGGACTGAAGCTTTCTTT
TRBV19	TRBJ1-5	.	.	CASSIVQGAGNQPQHF	TGTGCCAGTAGTATAGTACAAGGGGCTGGCAATCAGCCCCAGCATTTT
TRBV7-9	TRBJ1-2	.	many	CASSPPIRVGYGYTF	TGTGCCAGCAGCCCCCCCATCCGAGTAGGGTATGGCTACACCTTC
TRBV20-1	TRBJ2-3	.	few	CSARDSVTDTQYF	TGCAGTGCTAGGGACAGCGTCACAGATACGCAGTATTTT
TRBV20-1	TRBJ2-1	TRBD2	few	CSARESGRGRNHEQFF	TGCAGTGCTAGAGAGTCCGGGAGGGGTCGCAACCATGAGCAGTTCTTC
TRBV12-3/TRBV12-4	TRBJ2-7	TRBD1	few	CASSSPGQGPYEQYF	TGTGCCAGCAGTTCCCCGGGACAGGGGCCATACGAGCAGTACTTC
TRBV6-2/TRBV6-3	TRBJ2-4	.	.	CASRTVFENIQYF	TGTGCCAGCAGGACAGTCTTCGAAAACATTCAGTACTTC
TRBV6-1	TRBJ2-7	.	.	CASSLGGDGIYEQYF	TGTGCCAGCAGTCTAGGAGGGGATGGTATCTACGAGCAGTACTTC
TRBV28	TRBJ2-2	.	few	CASSLYRGSVHGELFF	TGTGCCAGCAGTTTATATAGGGGTAGTGTTCACGGGGAGCTGTTTTTT
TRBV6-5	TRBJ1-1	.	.	CASSYGRGVNTEAFF	TGTGCCAGCAGTTATGGGCGAGGGGTGAACACTGAAGCTTTCTTT
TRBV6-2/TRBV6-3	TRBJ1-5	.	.	CASSLRPIGRENQPQHF	TGTGCCAGCAGTTTGCGCCCAATTGGACGGGAGAATCAGCCCCAGCATTTT
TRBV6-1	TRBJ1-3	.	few	CASSEAAGSGNTIYF	TGTGCCAGCAGTGAAGCGGCAGGCTCTGGAAACACCATATATTTT
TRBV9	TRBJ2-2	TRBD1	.	CASSVGQGLGELFF	TGTGCCAGCAGCGTGGGACAGGGGCTCGGGGAGCTGTTTTTT
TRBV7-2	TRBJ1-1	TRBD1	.	CASSLRDRGLFTEAFF	TGTGCCAGCAGCTTGAGGGACAGGGGGCTTTTCACTGAAGCTTTCTTT
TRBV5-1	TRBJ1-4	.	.	CASMPVRTPGEKLFF	TGCGCCAGCATGCCGGTCCGAACACCCGGTGAAAAACTGTTTTTT
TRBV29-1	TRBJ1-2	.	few	CSVEDPDRTPAYGYTF	TGCAGCGTTGAAGATCCTGACAGAACCCCTGCCTATGGCTACACCTTC
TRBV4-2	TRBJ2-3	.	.	CASSQEWRQADTQYF	TGTGCCAGCAGCCAAGAATGGCGTCAGGCAGATACGCAGTATTTT
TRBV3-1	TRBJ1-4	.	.	CASSPRGRQTSNEKLFF	TGTGCCAGCAGCCCGAGGGGACGGCAGACTTCTAATGAAAAACTGTTTTTT
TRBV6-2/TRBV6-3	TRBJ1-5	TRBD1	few	CASTNGPGGSNQPQHF	TGTGCCAGCACTAACGGGCCAGGGGGCAGCAATCAGCCCCAGCATTTT
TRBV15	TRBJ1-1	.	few	CATSRQGEAFF	TGTGCCACCAGCCGTCAGGGAGAAGCTTTCTTT
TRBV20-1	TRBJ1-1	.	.	CSASQGNWVTEAFF	TGCAGTGCTTCGCAGGGGAATTGGGTCACTGAAGCTTTCTTT
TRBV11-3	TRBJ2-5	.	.	CASSDSGGETQYF	TGTGCCAGCAGCGATAGCGGAGGAGAGACCCAGTACTTC
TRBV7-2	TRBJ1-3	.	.	CASSRSLGTSGNTIYF	TGTGCCAGCAGCCGTTCCCTGGGGACCTCTGGAAACACCATATATTTT
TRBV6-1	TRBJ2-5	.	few	CASSGLRTGETQYF	TGTGCCAGCAGTGGCCTCAGGACGGGAGAGACCCAGTACTTC
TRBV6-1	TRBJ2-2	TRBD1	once	CASSEAGTGVAGELFF	TGTGCCAGCAGTGAAGCGGGGACAGGGGTTGCCGGGGAGCTGTTTTTT
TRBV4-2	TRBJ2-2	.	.	CASSQDSAGLNTGELFF	TGTGCCAGCAGCCAAGATTCGGCGGGACTTAACACCGGGGAGCTGTTTTTT
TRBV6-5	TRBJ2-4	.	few	CASSNTGPTGGNIQYF	TGTGCCAGCAGTAACACCGGACCCACCGGGGGAAACATTCAGTACTTC
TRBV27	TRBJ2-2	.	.	CASSLRSSRLGGELFF	TGTGCCAGCAGTTTAAGATCCAGTAGATTAGGCGGGGAGCTGTTTTTT
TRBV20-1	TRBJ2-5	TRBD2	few	CSAREGTSGYLGETQYF	TGCAGTGCTAGAGAAGGGACTAGCGGCTATTTGGGAGAGACCCAGTACTTC
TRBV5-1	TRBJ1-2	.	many	CASSPDSGRGGYTF	TGCGCCAGCAGCCCAGATTCAGGGAGAGGAGGCTACACCTTC
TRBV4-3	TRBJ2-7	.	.	CASSQGAGFEQYF	TGCGCCAGCAGCCAGGGGGCAGGGTTCGAGCAGTACTTC
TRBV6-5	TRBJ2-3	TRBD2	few	CASSWGGLAGGASTDTQYF	TGTGCCAGCAGTTGGGGAGGACTAGCGGGGGGTGCTAGCACAGATACGCAGTATTTT
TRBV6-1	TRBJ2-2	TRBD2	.	CASFPAGAGELFF	TGTGCCAGCTTCCCAGCGGGGGCCGGGGAGCTGTTTTTT
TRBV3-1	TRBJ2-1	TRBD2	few	CASSQETLAGHNEQFF	TGTGCCAGCAGCCAAGAAACTCTAGCGGGGCACAATGAGCAGTTCTTC